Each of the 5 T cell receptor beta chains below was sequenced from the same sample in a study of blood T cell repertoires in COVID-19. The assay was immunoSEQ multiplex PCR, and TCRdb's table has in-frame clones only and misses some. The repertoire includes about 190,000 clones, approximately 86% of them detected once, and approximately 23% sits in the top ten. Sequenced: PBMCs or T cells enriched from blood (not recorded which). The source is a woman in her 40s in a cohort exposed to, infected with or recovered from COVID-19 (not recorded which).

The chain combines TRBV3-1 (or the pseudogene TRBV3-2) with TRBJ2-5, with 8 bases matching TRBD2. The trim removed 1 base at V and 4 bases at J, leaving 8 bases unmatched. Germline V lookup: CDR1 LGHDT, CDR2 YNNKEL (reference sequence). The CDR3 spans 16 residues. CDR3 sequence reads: CASSQGRAGARETQYF. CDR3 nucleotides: TGTGCCAGCAGCCAAGGTCGAGCGGGAGCCCGAGAGACCCAGTACTTC.

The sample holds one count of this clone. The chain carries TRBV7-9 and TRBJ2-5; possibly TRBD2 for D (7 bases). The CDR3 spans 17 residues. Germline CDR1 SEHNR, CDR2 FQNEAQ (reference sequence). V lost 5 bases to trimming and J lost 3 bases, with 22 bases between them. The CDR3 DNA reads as TGTGCCAGCAGCCCGCGGGGGCCCCGGGACGATAAAGAGACCCAGTACTTC. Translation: CASSPRGPRDDKETQYF.

CDR3 coding DNA: TGTGCCATCAGTGTTTCCGAACAGGGCAGCGACGAGCAGTACTTC. Translation: CAISVSEQGSDEQYF. V is TRBV10-3 and J is TRBJ2-7; possibly TRBD1 for D (6 bases). CDR3 size: 15 residues. CDR1 and CDR2 from the germline V gene are ENHRY and SYGVKD. V shed 4 bases and J shed 5 bases, with 18 bases lying between them.

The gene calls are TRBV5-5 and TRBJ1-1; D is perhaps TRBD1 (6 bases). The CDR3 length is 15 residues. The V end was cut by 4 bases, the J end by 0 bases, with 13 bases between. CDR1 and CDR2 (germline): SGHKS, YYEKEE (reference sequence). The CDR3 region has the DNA TGTGCCAGCAGCGTACAGGGTTTGGTGAACACTGAAGCTTTCTTT. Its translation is CASSVQGLVNTEAFF.

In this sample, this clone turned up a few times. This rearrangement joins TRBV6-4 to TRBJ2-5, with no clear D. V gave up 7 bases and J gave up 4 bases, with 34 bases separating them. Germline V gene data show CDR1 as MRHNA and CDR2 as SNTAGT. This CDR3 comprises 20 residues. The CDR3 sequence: CASIARPPQRRLLTGETQYF. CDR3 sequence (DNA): TGTGCCAGCATTGCCCGTCCGCCCCAAAGACGGCTACTTACGGGAGAGACCCAGTACTTC.